These 5 T cell receptor beta chains were sequenced from one sample in a study of early T cells in non-severe SARS-CoV-2 infection. TCRdb ran MiXCR on the 5' RACE reads and lists one entry per CDR3 protein. Among about 80,000 distinct CDR3 sequences listed, around 14% were seen once. What was sequenced was whole blood. Receptor source: an adult who was a healthcare worker with PCR-confirmed SARS-CoV-2 infection or an uninfected control (not recorded which).

This clonotype was counted only a few times. The J gene is TRBJ1-1, the V gene TRBV6-6; D is unclear. Germline V gene lookup returns CDR1 MNHNY and CDR2 SVGAGI (reference sequence). V lost 4 bases to trimming and J lost 11 bases, with 14 bases between them. This CDR3 has 12 amino acids. For the CDR3, the DNA is TGTGCCAGCAGTTTGGGCATGCTTGTGGCTTTCTTT. This sequence encodes CASSLGMLVAFF.

This clonotype has at least ten counts. The chain joins TRBV29-1 to TRBJ2-5; D gene ambiguous. The length of the CDR3 is 10 residues. The germline V and J ends were trimmed by 4 bases and 3 bases, with 3 bases remaining between them. Germline V gives CDR1 SQVTM, CDR2 ANQGSEA. CDR3 in DNA: TGCAGCGTTGGGGAAGAGACCCAGTACTTC. It yields the protein CSVGEETQYF. Full variable domain (remainder filled in from reference TRBV29-1 and TRBJ2-5): SAVISQKPSRDICQRGTSLTIQCQVDSQVTMMFWYRQQPGQSLTLIATANQGSEATYESGFVIDKFPISRPNLTFSTLTVSNMSPEDSSIYLCSVGEETQYFGPGTRLLVL.

This clonotype was counted at least ten times. The chain employs TRBV12-3 or TRBV12-4 and TRBJ1-2; 7 bases are a match to TRBD1. V trimming: 6 bases; J trimming: 4 bases; junction bases outside the gene matches: 8. This CDR3 contains 14 residues. Here the CDR3 DNA reads TGTGCCAGCAGCGCGGGACAGAGGAGCTATGGCTACACCTTC. It yields the protein CASSAGQRSYGYTF.

The chain has TRBV5-6 and TRBJ2-2; 7 bases are shared with TRBD1. V shed 7 bases, J shed 0 bases, and the junction held 3 bases outside the gene matches. The CDR3 extends over 14 amino acids. Looked up from germline, CDR1 is SGHDT and CDR2 is YYEEEE. The CDR3 DNA sequence: TGTGCCAGCGGGGACAGCTCGAACACCGGGGAGCTGTTTTTT. Protein sequence: CASGDSSNTGELFF.

This clonotype was recorded many times. This sequence joins TRBV2 and TRBJ1-1, with 7 bases fitting TRBD1. Germline V gives CDR1 SNHLY, CDR2 FYNNEI. The CDR3 runs 13 residues. Unmatched junction bases numbered 4, after V lost 5 bases and J lost 4 bases. CDR3: CASSRRQGTEAFF. CDR3 DNA: TGTGCCAGCAGTCGTCGACAGGGCACTGAAGCTTTCTTT.